The TCR beta chain under discussion was sequenced for a study of T cell responses to AZD1222 COVID-19 vaccine. The V gene's germline CDR1 is MDHEN and CDR2 SYDVKM. The CDR3 loop spans 14 amino acids. Losses at the gene ends were 5 bases for V and 4 bases for J; bases not matched to a gene: 4. Profiling relied on immunoSEQ multiplex PCR, and the TCRdb table lists in-frame clones only, not all of them. The sample carries 150,000 to 200,000 clones, approximately 91% recorded once. The chain links TRBV28 to TRBJ1-1; TRBD1 matches at 10 bases. The source material was peripheral blood, sampled on day 0 of AZD1222 vaccination. This clonotype was obtained from an adult in good health. The CDR3 nucleotides read TGTGCCAGCAGTAGAGGACAGGGGGGCACTGAAGCTTTCTTT. It codes for CASSRGQGGTEAFF.